The next 10 T cell receptor beta chains were all read from a single sample in a study of technical replicates of blood from a few donors (dated by TCRdb to the late 2010s). The library was prepared using the immunoSEQ multiplex PCR assay. TCRdb holds this immuneACCESS table with in-frame rearrangements only. Some clones are missing; in checked studies, unresolved V genes explain under half, and the rest has no known cause. This sample comprises more than 45,000 clones, 90% to 95% of them detected only once. The ten most abundant clones make up about 4.3% of the sample. Sequencing input: PBMCs. The receptor source for this set is a human donor in good health. Some clones in this sample may be carry-over from other donors' samples.

The rearrangement joins TRBV7-3 to TRBJ2-1; 10 positions agree with TRBD1. V shed 5 bases, J shed 9 bases, and the junction held 4 bases outside the gene matches. Germline V gene data show CDR1 as SGHTA and CDR2 as FQGTGA. The CDR3 extends over 13 amino acids. The CDR3 region has the DNA TGTGCCAGCAGCGCTGACAGGGGGCGTGAGCAGTTCTTC. It translates to CASSADRGREQFF.

This chain uses TRBV29-1 with TRBJ1-2; TRBD1 agrees at 7 bases. V lost 6 bases to trimming and J lost 4 bases; unmatched junction nucleotides: 8. Germline V lookup: CDR1 SQVTM, CDR2 ANQGSEA. The CDR3 is 13 amino acids. The CDR3 nucleotides read TGCAGCGTAACAGGGGCCTCAGTCTATGGCTACACCTTC. Translation: CSVTGASVYGYTF.

The chain couples TRBV30 to TRBJ2-2; D remains ambiguous. CDR1 GTSNPN and CDR2 SVGIG come from the germline V gene (reference sequence). This CDR3 has 12 residues. V lost 5 bases and J lost 7, with 11 bases in between. The CDR3 sequence: CAWAPSGGELFF. DNA for the CDR3: TGTGCCTGGGCCCCGTCGGGCGGGGAGCTGTTTTTT. Together with reference TRBV30 and TRBJ2-2, the CDR3 gives the full variable domain: SQTIHQWPATLVQPVGSPLSLECTVEGTSNPNLYWYRQAAGRGLQLLFYSVGIGQISSEVPQNLSASRPQDRQFILSSKKLLLSDSGFYLCAWAPSGGELFFGEGSRLTVL.

V is TRBV6-5 and J is TRBJ2-1, with D uncertain. The CDR3 covers 14 residues. Germline V gives CDR1 MNHEY, CDR2 SVGAGI. Trimming removed 5 bases at V and 5 bases at J, with 13 bases between. The chain's CDR3 is CASSGSGRNNEQFF. The CDR3 DNA follows: TGTGCCAGCAGTGGATCAGGCAGAAACAATGAGCAGTTCTTC.

The chain carries TRBV7-3 and TRBJ2-7; TRBD1 aligns across 9 bases. This CDR3 has 14 residues. CDR1 and CDR2 from the germline V gene are SGHTA and FQGTGA. J gave up 3 bases and V 1 base, and 1 base lay outside the gene matches. The CDR3 loop is CASSLRDRDYEQYF. The CDR3 DNA is TGTGCCAGCAGCTTAAGGGACAGGGACTACGAGCAGTACTTC.

V usage is TRBV9 and J usage is TRBJ2-2; 8 nucleotides match TRBD2. CDR3 size: 18 residues. Germline assignment: CDR1 SGDLS and CDR2 YYNGEE. The ends lost 1 base at V and 3 bases at J; junction bases unmatched: 11. CDR3 sequence (DNA): TGTGCCAGCAGCGTACGGGCCACCACTAGCGGTTACACCGGGGAGCTGTTTTTT. It yields the protein CASSVRATTSGYTGELFF.

The chain employs TRBV4-1 and TRBJ2-3; 10 bases are shared with TRBD2. This CDR3 is built from 15 residues. Per germline, CDR1 MGHRA and CDR2 YSYEKL. With V trimmed by 1 base and J by 7 bases, 5 bases remained unmatched. The CDR3 here is CASSQALAGANTQYF. For the CDR3, the DNA is TGCGCCAGCAGCCAAGCCCTAGCGGGGGCTAATACGCAGTATTTT.

The chain employs TRBV7-3 and TRBJ2-6; TRBD2 might be the D (6 bases). Germline CDR1 reads SGHTA; CDR2 reads FQGTGA. Trimming cost V 4 bases and J 0 bases, with 7 bases left between them. This CDR3 contains 15 residues. CDR3 coding DNA: TGTGCCAGCAGCTCGACTAGCTCTGGGGCCAACGTCCTGACTTTC. Translation: CASSSTSSGANVLTF.

V usage is TRBV15 and J usage is TRBJ2-1; 7 nucleotides line up with TRBD2. The CDR3 contains 19 residues. The germline gives CDR1 LNHNV, CDR2 YYDKDF (reference sequence). V was pared by 5 bases and J by 0 bases, with 16 bases of the junction left unmatched. The CDR3 spells CATSPPGSGPPISYNEQFF. For the CDR3, the DNA is TGTGCCACCAGCCCCCCTGGTAGCGGGCCACCTATCTCCTACAATGAGCAGTTCTTC.

The CDR3: CASRRNTEAFF. CDR3 coding DNA: TGTGCCAGCAGGCGGAACACTGAAGCTTTCTTT. The J gene is TRBJ1-1, the V gene TRBV27; no firm D call. Deletions cut 6 bases from V and 1 base from J, with 3 bases between. Germline CDR1 MNHEY, CDR2 SMNVEV (reference sequence). The CDR3 is 11 amino acids.